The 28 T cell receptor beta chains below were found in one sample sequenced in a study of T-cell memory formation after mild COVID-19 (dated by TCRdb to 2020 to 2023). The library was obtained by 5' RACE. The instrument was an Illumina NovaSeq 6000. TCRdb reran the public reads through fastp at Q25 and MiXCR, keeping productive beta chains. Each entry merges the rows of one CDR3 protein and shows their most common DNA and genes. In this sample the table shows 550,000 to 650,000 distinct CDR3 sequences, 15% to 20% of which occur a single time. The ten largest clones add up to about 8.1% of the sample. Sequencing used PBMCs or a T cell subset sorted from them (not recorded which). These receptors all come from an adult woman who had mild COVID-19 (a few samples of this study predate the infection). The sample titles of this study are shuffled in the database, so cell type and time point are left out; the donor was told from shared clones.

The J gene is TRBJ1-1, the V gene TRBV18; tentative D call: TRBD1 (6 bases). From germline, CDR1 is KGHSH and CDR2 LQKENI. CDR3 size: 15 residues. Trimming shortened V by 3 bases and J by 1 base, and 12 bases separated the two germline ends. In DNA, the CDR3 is TGTGCCAGCTCACCCACTGGGACACAGAACACTGAAGCTTTCTTT. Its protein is CASSPTGTQNTEAFF.

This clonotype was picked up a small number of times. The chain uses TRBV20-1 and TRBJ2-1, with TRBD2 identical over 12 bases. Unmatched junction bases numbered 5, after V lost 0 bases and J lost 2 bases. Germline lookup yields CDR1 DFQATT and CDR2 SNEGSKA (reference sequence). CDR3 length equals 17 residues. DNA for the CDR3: TGCAGTGCTAGAGAACACCCTAGCGGGAGGGCCTACAATGAGCAGTTCTTC. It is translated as CSAREHPSGRAYNEQFF.

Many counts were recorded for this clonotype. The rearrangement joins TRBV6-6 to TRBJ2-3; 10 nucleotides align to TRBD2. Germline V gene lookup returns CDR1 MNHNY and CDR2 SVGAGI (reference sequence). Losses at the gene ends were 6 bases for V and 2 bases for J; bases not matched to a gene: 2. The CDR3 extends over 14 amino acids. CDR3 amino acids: CASRTSGFTDTQYF. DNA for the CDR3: TGTGCCAGCAGGACTAGCGGGTTCACAGATACGCAGTATTTT.

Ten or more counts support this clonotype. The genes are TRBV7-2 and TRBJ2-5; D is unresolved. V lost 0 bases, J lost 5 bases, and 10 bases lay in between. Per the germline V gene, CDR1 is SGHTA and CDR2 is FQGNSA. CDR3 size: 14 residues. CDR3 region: CASSLAGVGETQYF. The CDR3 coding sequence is TGTGCCAGCAGCTTAGCCGGAGTAGGCGAGACCCAGTACTTC. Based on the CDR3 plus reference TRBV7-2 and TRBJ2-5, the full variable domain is GAGVSQSPSNKVTEKGKDVELRCDPISGHTALYWYRQSLGQGLEFLIYFQGNSAPDKSGLPSDRFSAERTGGSVSTLTIQRTQQEDSAVYLCASSLAGVGETQYFGPGTRLLVL.

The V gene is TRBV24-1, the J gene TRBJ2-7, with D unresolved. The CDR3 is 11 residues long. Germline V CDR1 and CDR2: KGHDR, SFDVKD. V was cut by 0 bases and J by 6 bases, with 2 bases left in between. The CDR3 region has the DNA TGTGCCACCAGTGATTTGGTCGAGCAGTACTTC. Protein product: CATSDLVEQYF.

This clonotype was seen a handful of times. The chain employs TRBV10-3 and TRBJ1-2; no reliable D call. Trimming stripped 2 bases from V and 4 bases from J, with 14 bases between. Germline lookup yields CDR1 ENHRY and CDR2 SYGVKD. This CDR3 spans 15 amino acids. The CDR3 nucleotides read TGTGCCATCAGTGAGGTAGACTCTCGTGCCTATGGCTACACCTTC. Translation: CAISEVDSRAYGYTF.

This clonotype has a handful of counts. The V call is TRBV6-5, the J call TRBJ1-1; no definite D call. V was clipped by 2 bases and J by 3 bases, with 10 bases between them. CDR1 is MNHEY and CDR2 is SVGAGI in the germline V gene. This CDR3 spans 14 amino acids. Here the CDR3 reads CASSYGGGYTEAFF. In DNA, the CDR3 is TGTGCCAGCAGTTACGGAGGAGGGTACACTGAAGCTTTCTTT.

The CDR3 spells CAAAGVAVYNEQFF. DNA of the CDR3: TGTGCCGCGGCTGGGGTAGCGGTATACAATGAGCAGTTCTTC. The J gene is TRBJ2-1, the V gene TRBV10-3; a possible D gene is TRBD2 (6 bases). This CDR3 region has 14 residues. Germline V gene lookup returns CDR1 ENHRY and CDR2 SYGVKD. V lost 11 bases and J 4 bases, leaving 18 bases between the germline ends.

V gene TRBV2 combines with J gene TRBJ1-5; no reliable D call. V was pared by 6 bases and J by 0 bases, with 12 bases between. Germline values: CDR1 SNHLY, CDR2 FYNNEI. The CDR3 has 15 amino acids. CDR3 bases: TGTGCCAGCAGCGCCAACCGGAATAGCAATCAGCCCCAGCATTTT. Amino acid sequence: CASSANRNSNQPQHF.

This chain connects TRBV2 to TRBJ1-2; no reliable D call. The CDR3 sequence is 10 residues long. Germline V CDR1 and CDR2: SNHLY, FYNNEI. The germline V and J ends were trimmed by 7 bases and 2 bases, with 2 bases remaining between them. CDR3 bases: TGTGCCAGCACCAACTATGGCTACACCTTC. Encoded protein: CASTNYGYTF.

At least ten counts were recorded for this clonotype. The chain's CDR3 is CASSLTSGSYNEQFF. The CDR3 region has the DNA TGCGCCAGCAGCTTGACTAGCGGTTCCTACAATGAGCAGTTCTTC. This rearrangement joins TRBV5-1 to TRBJ2-1; 8 positions match TRBD2. This CDR3 contains 15 residues. Per the germline V gene, CDR1 is SGHRS and CDR2 is YFSETQ. Trimming took 1 base from V and 1 from J; bases not matched to a gene: 1.

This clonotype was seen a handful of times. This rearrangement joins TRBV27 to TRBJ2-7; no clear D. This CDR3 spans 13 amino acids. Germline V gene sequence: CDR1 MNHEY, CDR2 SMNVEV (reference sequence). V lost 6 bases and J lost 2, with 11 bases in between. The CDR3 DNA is TGTGCCAGCAGCCTCCTCTCAACCTACGAGCAGTACTTC. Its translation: CASSLLSTYEQYF.

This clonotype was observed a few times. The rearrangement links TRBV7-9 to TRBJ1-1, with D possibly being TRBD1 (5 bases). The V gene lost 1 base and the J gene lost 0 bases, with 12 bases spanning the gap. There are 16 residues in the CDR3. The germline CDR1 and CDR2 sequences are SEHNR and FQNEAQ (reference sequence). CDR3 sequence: CASSLEPGPVNTEAFF. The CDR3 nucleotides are TGTGCCAGCAGCTTAGAACCGGGACCGGTGAACACTGAAGCTTTCTTT.

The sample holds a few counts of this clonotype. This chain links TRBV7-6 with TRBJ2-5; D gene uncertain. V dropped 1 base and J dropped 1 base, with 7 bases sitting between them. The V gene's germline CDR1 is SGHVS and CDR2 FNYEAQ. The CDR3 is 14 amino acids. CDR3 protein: CASSLEVSQETQYF. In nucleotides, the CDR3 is TGTGCCAGCAGCTTAGAGGTCAGCCAAGAGACCCAGTACTTC.

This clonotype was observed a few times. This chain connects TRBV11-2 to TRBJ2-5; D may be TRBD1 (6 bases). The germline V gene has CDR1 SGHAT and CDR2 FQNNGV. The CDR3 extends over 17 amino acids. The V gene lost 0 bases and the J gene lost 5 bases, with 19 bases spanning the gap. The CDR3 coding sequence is TGTGCCAGCAGCTTAGATATGGGACACCTCAGGCGGGAGACCCAGTACTTC. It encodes CASSLDMGHLRRETQYF. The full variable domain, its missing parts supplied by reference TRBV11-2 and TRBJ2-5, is EAGVAQSPRYKIIEKRQSVAFWCNPISGHATLYWYQQILGQGPKLLIQFQNNGVVDDSQLPKDRFSAERLKGVDSTLKIQPAKLEDSAVYLCASSLDMGHLRRETQYFGPGTRLLVL.

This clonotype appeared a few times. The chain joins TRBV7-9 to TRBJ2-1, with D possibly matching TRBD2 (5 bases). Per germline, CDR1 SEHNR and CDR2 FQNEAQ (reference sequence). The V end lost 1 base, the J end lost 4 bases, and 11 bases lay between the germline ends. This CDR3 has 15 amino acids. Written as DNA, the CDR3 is TGTGCCAGCAGCTTAGACCTGAGCGGTTACAATGAGCAGTTCTTC. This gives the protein CASSLDLSGYNEQFF.

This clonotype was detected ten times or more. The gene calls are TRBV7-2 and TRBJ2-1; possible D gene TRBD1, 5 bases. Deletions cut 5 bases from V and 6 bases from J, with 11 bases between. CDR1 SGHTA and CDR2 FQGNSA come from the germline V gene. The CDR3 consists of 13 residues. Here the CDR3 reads CASSTRTTNEQFF. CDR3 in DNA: TGTGCCAGCAGCACCAGGACAACCAATGAGCAGTTCTTC.

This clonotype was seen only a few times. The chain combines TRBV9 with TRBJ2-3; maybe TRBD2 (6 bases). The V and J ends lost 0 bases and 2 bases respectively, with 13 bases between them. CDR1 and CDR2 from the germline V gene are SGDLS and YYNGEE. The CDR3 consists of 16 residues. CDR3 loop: CASSVEGGDPTDTQYF. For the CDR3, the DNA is TGTGCCAGCAGCGTAGAGGGCGGGGACCCCACAGATACGCAGTATTTT.

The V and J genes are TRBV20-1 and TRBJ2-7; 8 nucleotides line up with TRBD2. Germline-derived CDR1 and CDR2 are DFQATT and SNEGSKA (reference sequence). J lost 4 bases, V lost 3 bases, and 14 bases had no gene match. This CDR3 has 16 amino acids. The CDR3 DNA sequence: TGCAGTGCTAGGGAGATGCGGGGTAGCGGGATGTACGAGCAGTACTTC. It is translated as CSAREMRGSGMYEQYF.

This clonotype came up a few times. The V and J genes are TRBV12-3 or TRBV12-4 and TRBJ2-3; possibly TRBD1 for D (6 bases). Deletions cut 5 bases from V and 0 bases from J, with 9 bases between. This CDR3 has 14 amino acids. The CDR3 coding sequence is TGTGCCAGCAGTCGGACAGAGAGCACAGATACGCAGTATTTT. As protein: CASSRTESTDTQYF.

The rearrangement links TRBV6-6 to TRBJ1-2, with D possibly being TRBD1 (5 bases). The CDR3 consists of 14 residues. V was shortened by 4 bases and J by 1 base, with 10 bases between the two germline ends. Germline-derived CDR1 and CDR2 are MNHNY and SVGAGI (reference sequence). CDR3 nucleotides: TGTGCCAGCAGTTCGAAGGGGATTAACTATGGCTACACCTTC. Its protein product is CASSSKGINYGYTF.

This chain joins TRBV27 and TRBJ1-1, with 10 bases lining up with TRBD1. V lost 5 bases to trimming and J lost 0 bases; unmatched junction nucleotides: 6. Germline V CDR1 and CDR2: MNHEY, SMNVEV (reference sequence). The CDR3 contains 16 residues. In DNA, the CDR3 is TGTGCCAGCAGTCATGGGACAGGGGTAATGAACACTGAAGCTTTCTTT. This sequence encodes CASSHGTGVMNTEAFF.

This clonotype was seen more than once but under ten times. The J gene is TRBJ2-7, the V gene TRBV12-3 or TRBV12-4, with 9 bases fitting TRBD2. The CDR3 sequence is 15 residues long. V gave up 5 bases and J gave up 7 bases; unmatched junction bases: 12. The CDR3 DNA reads TGTGCCAGCAGTAGGGATAGCGGGAGTGTGAGTGAGCAGTACTTC. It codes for CASSRDSGSVSEQYF.

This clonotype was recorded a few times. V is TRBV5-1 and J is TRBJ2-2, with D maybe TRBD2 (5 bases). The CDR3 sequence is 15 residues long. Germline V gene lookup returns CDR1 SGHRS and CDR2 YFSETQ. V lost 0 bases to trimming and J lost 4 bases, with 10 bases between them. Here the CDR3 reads CASSLGGSPTGELFF. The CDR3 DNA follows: TGCGCCAGCAGCTTGGGTGGGAGCCCCACCGGGGAGCTGTTTTTT.

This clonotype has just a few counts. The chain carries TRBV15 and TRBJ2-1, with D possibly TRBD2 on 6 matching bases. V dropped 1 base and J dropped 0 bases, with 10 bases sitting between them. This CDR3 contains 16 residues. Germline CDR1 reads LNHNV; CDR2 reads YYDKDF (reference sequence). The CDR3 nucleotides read TGTGCCACCAGCAGAGTGCCTAGCGACTCCTACAATGAGCAGTTCTTC. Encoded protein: CATSRVPSDSYNEQFF. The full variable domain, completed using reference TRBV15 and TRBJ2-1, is DAMVIQNPRYQVTQFGKPVTLSCSQTLNHNVMYWYQQKSSQAPKLLFHYYDKDFNNEADTPDNFQSRRPNTSFCFLDIRSPGLGDTAMYLCATSRVPSDSYNEQFFGPGTRLTVL.

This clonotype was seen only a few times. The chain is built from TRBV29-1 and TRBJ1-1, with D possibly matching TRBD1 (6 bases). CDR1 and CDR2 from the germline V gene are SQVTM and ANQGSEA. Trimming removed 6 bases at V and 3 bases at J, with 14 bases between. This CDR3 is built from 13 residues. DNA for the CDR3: TGCAGCGTAGGTCGGGGGCTCGACACTGAAGCTTTCTTT. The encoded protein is CSVGRGLDTEAFF.

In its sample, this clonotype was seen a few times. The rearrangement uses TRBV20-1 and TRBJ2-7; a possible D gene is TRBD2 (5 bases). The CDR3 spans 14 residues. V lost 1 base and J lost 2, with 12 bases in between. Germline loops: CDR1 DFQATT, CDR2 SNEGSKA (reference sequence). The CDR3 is CSARVASGTYEQYF. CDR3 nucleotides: TGCAGTGCTAGAGTGGCCTCGGGGACCTACGAGCAGTACTTC.

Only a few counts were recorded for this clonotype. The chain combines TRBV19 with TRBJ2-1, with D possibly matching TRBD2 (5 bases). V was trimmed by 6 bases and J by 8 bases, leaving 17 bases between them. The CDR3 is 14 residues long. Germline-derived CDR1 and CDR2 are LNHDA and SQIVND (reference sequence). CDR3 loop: CASRMNGVLDEQFF. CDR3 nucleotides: TGTGCCAGTAGGATGAACGGGGTTTTGGATGAGCAGTTCTTC.